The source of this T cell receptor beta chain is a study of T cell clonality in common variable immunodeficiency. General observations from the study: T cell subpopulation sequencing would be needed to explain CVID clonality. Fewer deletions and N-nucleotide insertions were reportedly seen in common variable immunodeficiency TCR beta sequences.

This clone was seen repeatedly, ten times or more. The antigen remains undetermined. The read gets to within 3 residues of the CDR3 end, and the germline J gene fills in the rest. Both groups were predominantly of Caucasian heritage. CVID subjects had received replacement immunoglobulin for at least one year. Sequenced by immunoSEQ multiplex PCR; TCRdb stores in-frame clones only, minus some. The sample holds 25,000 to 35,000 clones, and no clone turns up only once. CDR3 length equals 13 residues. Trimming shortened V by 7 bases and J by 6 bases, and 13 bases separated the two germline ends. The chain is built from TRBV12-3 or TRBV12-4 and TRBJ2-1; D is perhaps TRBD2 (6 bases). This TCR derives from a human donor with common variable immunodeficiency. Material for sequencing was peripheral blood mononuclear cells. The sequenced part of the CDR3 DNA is TGTGCCAGCAAGTGGGACTTCGGCAATGAG. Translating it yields CASKWDFGNE. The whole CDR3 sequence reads CASKWDFGNEQFF.